Each of the 24 T cell receptor beta chains below was sequenced from the same sample in a study of cytomegalovirus exposure and HLA in healthy donors. It was with 60 Vbeta and 13 Jbeta primers that the PCR ran. Sequencing was performed with immunoSEQ multiplex PCR; in TCRdb, only in-frame clones are kept and a portion is missing. Of 150,000 to 200,000 clones listed, about three quarters were seen once; the top ten hold just under 1%. Sequenced material: PBMCs. The receptors derive from a woman between 50 and 59 years old in good health and CMV-seropositive.

V is TRBV9 and J is TRBJ2-1; TRBD1 matches 9 bases. With 4 bases clipped from V and 10 bases from J, the junction kept 12 bases outside the gene matches. The CDR3 is 15 residues long. Germline V gives CDR1 SGDLS, CDR2 YYNGEE. The CDR3 DNA is TGTGCCAGCAGCTCCCGGGACAGGGCCCCGGGGGAGCAGTTCTTC. It codes for CASSSRDRAPGEQFF. The variable domain in full, with the rest retrieved from reference TRBV9 and TRBJ2-1, is DSGVTQTPKHLITATGQRVTLRCSPRSGDLSVYWYQQSLDQGLQFLIQYYNGEERAKGNILERFSAQQFPDLHSELNLSSLELGDSALYFCASSSRDRAPGEQFFGPGTRLTVL.

The chain couples TRBV19 to TRBJ2-3; 9 bases agree with TRBD1. In germline, CDR1 is LNHDA, CDR2 SQIVND (reference sequence). This CDR3 has 15 amino acids. J gave up 2 bases and V 10 bases, and 10 bases lay outside the gene matches. CDR3 DNA sequence: TGTGCCACCGAAGACAGGGGGATATCCACAGATACGCAGTATTTT. Translation gives CATEDRGISTDTQYF.

The CDR3 protein is CASSTAQLNTEAFF. CDR3 in DNA: TGTGCCAGCAGCACGGCACAGCTTAACACTGAAGCTTTCTTT. J is TRBJ1-1 and V is TRBV5-5, with unresolved D. There are 14 residues in the CDR3. Trimming removed 4 bases at V and 2 bases at J, with 12 bases between. Looked up from germline, CDR1 is SGHKS and CDR2 is YYEKEE (reference sequence).

This clone was counted only a few times. This chain connects TRBV5-1 to TRBJ2-1, with 9 bases aligning to TRBD1. Germline V gives CDR1 SGHRS, CDR2 YFSETQ. The CDR3 runs to 13 residues. The trim removed 5 bases at V and 7 bases at J, leaving 4 bases unmatched. The CDR3 DNA reads TGCGCCAGCAGTCCCGGGACAGGGAATGAGCAGTTCTTC. This codes for CASSPGTGNEQFF. The variable domain in full, with the rest retrieved from reference TRBV5-1 and TRBJ2-1, is KAGVTQTPRYLIKTRGQQVTLSCSPISGHRSVSWYQQTPGQGLQFLFEYFSETQRNKGNFPGRFSGRQFSNSRSEMNVSTLELGDSALYLCASSPGTGNEQFFGPGTRLTVL.

V is TRBV25-1 and J is TRBJ1-2; 7 bases align to TRBD1. Looked up from germline, CDR1 is MGHDK and CDR2 is SYGVNS. V lost 6 bases and J lost 7; bases outside the gene matches: 11. This CDR3 has 14 residues. CDR3 nucleotides: TGTGCCAGCAGAAAAGGGGGCAATTTAGGTGGCTACACCTTC. This sequence encodes CASRKGGNLGGYTF.

This chain joins TRBV5-1 and TRBJ1-3; TRBD1 agrees at 7 bases. CDR1 SGHRS and CDR2 YFSETQ come from the germline V gene. The CDR3 sequence is 15 residues long. J was trimmed by 0 bases and V by 4 bases; bases with no gene match: 4. CDR3 coding DNA: TGCGCCAGCAGCCCGGGACAGCACTCTGGAAACACCATATATTTT. Translating gives CASSPGQHSGNTIYF.

J is TRBJ2-7 and V is TRBV15, with a weak D call TRBD2 (5 bases). CDR1 and CDR2 (germline): LNHNV, YYDKDF (reference sequence). This CDR3 is 15 amino acids long. V dropped 5 bases and J dropped 5 bases, with 19 bases sitting between them. In DNA, the CDR3 is TGTGCCACCAGCCCCCGAGCGAGGGCAATCGACGAGCAGTACTTC. Translation gives CATSPRARAIDEQYF. The full variable domain, rest sourced from reference TRBV15 and TRBJ2-7, is DAMVIQNPRYQVTQFGKPVTLSCSQTLNHNVMYWYQQKSSQAPKLLFHYYDKDFNNEADTPDNFQSRRPNTSFCFLDIRSPGLGDTAMYLCATSPRARAIDEQYFGPGTRLTVT.

This chain connects TRBV7-9 to TRBJ2-1; maybe TRBD2 (6 bases). CDR3 length: 15 amino acids. Germline CDR1 SEHNR, CDR2 FQNEAQ (reference sequence). Trimming left V 6 bases short and J 5 bases short, with 17 bases between. The chain's CDR3 is CASSPAAGWNNEQFF. CDR3 DNA: TGTGCCAGCAGTCCAGCGGCGGGATGGAACAATGAGCAGTTCTTC.

CDR3 in DNA: TGTGCCAGCAGCTTTCCCCAGCGGGAGGGCTACACAGATACGCAGTATTTT. Translated: CASSFPQREGYTDTQYF. The chain employs TRBV7-9 and TRBJ2-3, with 10 bases aligning to TRBD2. The length of the CDR3 is 17 residues. With V trimmed by 3 bases and J by 2 bases, 8 bases remained unmatched. Germline CDR1 reads SEHNR; CDR2 reads FQNEAQ (reference sequence).

The V gene is TRBV27, the J gene TRBJ1-4; D uncertain. The CDR3 consists of 15 residues. The V gene lost 1 base and the J gene lost 7 bases, with 13 bases spanning the gap. CDR1 MNHEY and CDR2 SMNVEV come from the germline V gene (reference sequence). CDR3: CASSLFAVRGEKLFF. The CDR3 DNA is TGTGCCAGCAGTTTATTCGCCGTGCGGGGTGAAAAACTGTTTTTT.

The rearrangement uses TRBV18 and TRBJ2-3, with a weak D call TRBD1 (6 bases). Per germline, CDR1 KGHSH and CDR2 LQKENI. V lost 2 bases, J lost 4 bases, and 10 bases lay in between. This CDR3 has 14 residues. The CDR3 region has the DNA TGTGCCAGCTCACCAGCAGGGGATCCAGATACGCAGTATTTT. Its translation is CASSPAGDPDTQYF.

This chain joins TRBV30 and TRBJ1-3; no definite D call. V lost 3 bases and J lost 4, with 7 bases in between. Germline V gene data show CDR1 as GTSNPN and CDR2 as SVGIG (reference sequence). The CDR3 spans 12 residues. The CDR3 loop is CAWSLPGNTIYF. DNA for the CDR3: TGTGCCTGGAGCCTTCCCGGAAACACCATATATTTT.

This clone was counted only a few times. The chain recombines TRBV7-2 with TRBJ1-5; 9 nucleotides match TRBD1. Trimming removed 2 bases from V and 7 bases from J; junction bases left unmatched: 6. This CDR3 has 15 amino acids. The germline gives CDR1 SGHTA, CDR2 FQGNSA. CDR3 nucleotide sequence: TGTGCCAGCAGCTTAAACAGGGGGCTAAGGCAGCCCCAGCATTTT. Amino acids: CASSLNRGLRQPQHF.

The rearrangement links TRBV2 to TRBJ2-5; tentative D call: TRBD2 (7 bases). The CDR3 covers 15 residues. The V gene lost 3 bases and the J gene lost 5 bases, with 16 bases spanning the gap. CDR1 and CDR2 (germline): SNHLY, FYNNEI. In DNA form, the CDR3 reads TGTGCCAGCAGTGAGGGGCGGGGGCTTCCGGAGACCCAGTACTTC. This sequence encodes CASSEGRGLPETQYF.

This chain connects TRBV30 to TRBJ1-4; 7 bases align to TRBD1. The CDR3 is 18 amino acids. Trimming cost V 0 bases and J 6 bases; bases outside gene matches: 16. Germline-derived CDR1 and CDR2 are GTSNPN and SVGIG (reference sequence). The CDR3 protein is CAWSVRCPAARGHEKLFF. The CDR3 DNA sequence: TGTGCCTGGAGTGTAAGGTGTCCCGCAGCTAGGGGGCATGAAAAACTGTTTTTT.

The chain has TRBV27 and TRBJ2-7, with TRBD2 matching over 16 bases. Germline CDR1 and CDR2: MNHEY and SMNVEV (reference sequence). The V gene end was trimmed by 7 bases and the J gene end by 6 bases; junction bases not matched to a gene: 21. There are 20 residues in the CDR3. This chain's CDR3 is CASKKTPLTGTSGGASEQYF. The CDR3 nucleotides read TGTGCCAGCAAAAAAACACCCCTAACCGGGACTAGCGGGGGGGCCTCCGAGCAGTACTTC.

The chain links TRBV13 to TRBJ2-5; D remains unclear. There are 11 residues in the CDR3. Between the trimmed V and J ends, which lost 5 bases and 3 bases, there was a span of 4 bases. CDR1 PRHDT and CDR2 FYEKMQ come from the germline V gene (reference sequence). The CDR3 coding sequence is TGTGCCAGCAGCGCAGAAGAGACCCAGTACTTC. Residues: CASSAEETQYF.

This chain connects TRBV18 to TRBJ2-1, with TRBD1 as a possible D gene (6 bases). The V end was cut by 3 bases, the J end by 3 bases, with 9 bases between. Germline assignment: CDR1 KGHSH and CDR2 LQKENI. The CDR3 is 14 amino acids. The CDR3 coding sequence is TGTGCCAGCTCACCTAAGGACAGCTACAATGAGCAGTTCTTC. Encoded protein: CASSPKDSYNEQFF.

The gene calls are TRBV27 and TRBJ2-3; D possibly corresponds to TRBD1 (6 bases). V was clipped by 10 bases and J by 0 bases, with 14 bases between them. Germline V gene data show CDR1 as MNHEY and CDR2 as SMNVEV (reference sequence). CDR3 size: 14 residues. This chain's CDR3 is CATTDSPSTDTQYF. CDR3 nucleotides: TGTGCCACCACGGACAGCCCTAGCACAGATACGCAGTATTTT.

This chain uses TRBV7-8 with TRBJ2-1; D possibly corresponds to TRBD2 (5 bases). The V gene lost 9 bases and the J gene lost 2 bases, with 14 bases spanning the gap. Germline V gene data show CDR1 as SGHVS and CDR2 as FQNEAQ. The CDR3 is made up of 14 amino acids. The chain's CDR3 is CASLGSQTYNEQFF. The CDR3 DNA reads TGTGCCAGTTTGGGGAGTCAGACCTACAATGAGCAGTTCTTC.

The gene calls are TRBV27 and TRBJ1-1; D perhaps matches TRBD1 (5 bases). Trimming stripped 2 bases from V and 1 base from J, with 14 bases between. Germline lookup yields CDR1 MNHEY and CDR2 SMNVEV (reference sequence). The CDR3 consists of 16 residues. For the CDR3, the DNA is TGTGCCAGCAGTTTAAGAACAGGTAGTCGGAACACTGAAGCTTTCTTT. Protein: CASSLRTGSRNTEAFF.

This chain uses TRBV5-1 with TRBJ2-7; TRBD2 matches at 13 bases. The length of the CDR3 is 15 residues. The J segment lost 5 bases and the V segment lost 4 bases, leaving 6 bases of the junction unmatched. Germline lookup yields CDR1 SGHRS and CDR2 YFSETQ. CDR3 residues: CASSRLAGGLNEQYF. The CDR3 DNA is TGCGCCAGCAGCCGACTAGCGGGGGGTCTCAACGAGCAGTACTTC.

The V gene is TRBV7-8, the J gene TRBJ2-7, with a weak D call TRBD2 (6 bases). CDR3 length equals 15 residues. Trimming stripped 4 bases from V and 6 bases from J, with 19 bases between. Germline V CDR1 and CDR2: SGHVS, FQNEAQ. The DNA of the CDR3 is TGTGCCAGCAGCTCCCGGGGGAGGATCGGGCTCGAGCAGTACTTC. It translates to CASSSRGRIGLEQYF.

The count of this clone is one. The CDR3 sequence: CASSAGGYGYTF. As DNA, the CDR3 is TGTGCCAGCAGCGCAGGGGGCTATGGCTACACCTTC. The chain recombines TRBV9 with TRBJ1-2; 7 bases map to TRBD1. The CDR3 loop spans 12 amino acids. J was trimmed by 4 bases and V by 3 bases; bases with no gene match: 0. CDR1 and CDR2 from the germline V gene are SGDLS and YYNGEE.